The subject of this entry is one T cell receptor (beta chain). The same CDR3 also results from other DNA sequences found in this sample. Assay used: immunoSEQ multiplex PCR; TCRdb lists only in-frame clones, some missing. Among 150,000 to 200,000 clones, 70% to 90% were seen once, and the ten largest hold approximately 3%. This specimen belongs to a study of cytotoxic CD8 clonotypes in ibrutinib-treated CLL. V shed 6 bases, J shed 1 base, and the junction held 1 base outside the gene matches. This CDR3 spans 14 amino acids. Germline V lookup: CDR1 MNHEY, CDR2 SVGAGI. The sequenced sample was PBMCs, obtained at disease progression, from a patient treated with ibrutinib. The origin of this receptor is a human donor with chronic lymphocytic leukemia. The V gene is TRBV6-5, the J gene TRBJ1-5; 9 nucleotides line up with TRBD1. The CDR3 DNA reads TGTGCCAGCAGAGACAGGGGGAGCAATCAGCCCCAGCATTTT. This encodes CASRDRGSNQPQHF.